Listed here is a single TCR beta chain. Other DNA sequences in this sample translate to the same CDR3. These data come from a study of blood T cell repertoires in COVID-19. Across the study: The origin of the acute and convalescent COVID-19 samples was the United States, Italy and Spain.

Under the authors' procedure: Estimates of nucleated cell counts were drawn from the amplification of reference gene primers. Sequenced by immunoSEQ multiplex PCR; TCRdb stores in-frame clones only, minus some. D and trimming were read from the DNA, whereas the V and J calls and clone size are those reported in that table. The data hold 430,000 or so clones, with roughly 88% observed a single time. CDR1 is GTSNPN and CDR2 is SVGIG in the germline V gene (reference sequence). This CDR3 has 13 residues. After removal of 0 bases from V and 5 bases from J, the junction contained 1 base not matched to a gene.

The sequencing sample was made of PBMCs or T cells enriched from blood (not recorded which). The origin of this receptor is a woman in her thirties or forties who had recovered from COVID-19. This sequence joins TRBV30 and TRBJ1-5, with TRBD1 matching 7 bases. The CDR3 spells CAWSVQGDQPQHF. As DNA, the CDR3 is TGTGCCTGGAGTGTTCAGGGGGATCAGCCCCAGCATTTT.